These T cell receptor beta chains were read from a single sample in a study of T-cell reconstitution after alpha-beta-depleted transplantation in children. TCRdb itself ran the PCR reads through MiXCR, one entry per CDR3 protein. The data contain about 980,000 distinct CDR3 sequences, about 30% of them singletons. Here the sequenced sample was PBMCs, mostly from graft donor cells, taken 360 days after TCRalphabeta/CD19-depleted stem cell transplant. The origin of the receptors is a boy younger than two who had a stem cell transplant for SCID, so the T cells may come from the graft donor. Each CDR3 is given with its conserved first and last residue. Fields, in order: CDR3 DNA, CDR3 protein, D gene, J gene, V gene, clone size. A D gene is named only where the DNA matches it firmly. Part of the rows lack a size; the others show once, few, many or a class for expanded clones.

TGTGCCAGCAGCCGCCGGACAGGACAGGCGACAAATGAAAAACTGTTTTTT	CASSRRTGQATNEKLFF	TRBD1	TRBJ1-4	TRBV7-2	.
TGTGCCAGAAAGAAAATGGGGACGGGTCGATACACTGAAGCTTTCTTT	CARKKMGTGRYTEAFF	.	TRBJ1-1	TRBV5-3	.
TGCAGCGTTGCGGGGACAGGTAAAGTCAACGAGCAGTACTTC	CSVAGTGKVNEQYF	TRBD1	TRBJ2-7	TRBV29-1	few
TGTGCCAGCAGTGACAGGGTTAACGAAGAGACCCAGTACTTC	CASSDRVNEETQYF	.	TRBJ2-5	TRBV25-1	.
TGTGCCAGCAATCGACAGGCCCATCAGCCCCAGCATTTT	CASNRQAHQPQHF	.	TRBJ1-5	TRBV12-3/TRBV12-4	.
TGCAGTGCTAGAGTCCCTCTCCAAGAGACCCAGTACTTC	CSARVPLQETQYF	.	TRBJ2-5	TRBV20-1	many
TGCGCCAGCAGCTTGACCTCTCGGGTACCCGTCAATGAGCAGTTCTTC	CASSLTSRVPVNEQFF	.	TRBJ2-1	TRBV5-1	few
TGTGCTAGTGCCAAACTAGCGGGGCGCACAGATACGCAGTATTTT	CASAKLAGRTDTQYF	TRBD2	TRBJ2-3	TRBV12-5	.
TGCGCCAGCAGCACCGACAGGGTACAATCACCCCTCCACTTT	CASSTDRVQSPLHF	TRBD1	TRBJ1-6	TRBV5-1	.
TGTGCCAGCAGTTACGAAGGGACAGGGCCCTACGAGCAGTACTTC	CASSYEGTGPYEQYF	TRBD1	TRBJ2-7	TRBV6-5	few
TGTGCCAGCAGTTCCCACAGTGGGGACGGACAGCCCCAGCATTTT	CASSSHSGDGQPQHF	.	TRBJ1-5	TRBV6-2/TRBV6-3	few
TGTGCCAGCAGCTTTCTCGGGGGGTCCCAAGAGACCCAGTACTTC	CASSFLGGSQETQYF	TRBD2	TRBJ2-5	TRBV7-3	.
TGTGCCAGCAGTTTTGCGGGCCACTACAATGAGCAGTTCTTC	CASSFAGHYNEQFF	.	TRBJ2-1	TRBV12-3/TRBV12-4	.
TGCGCCAGCAGCTTGGCCTCACAGAACACTGAAGCTTTCTTT	CASSLASQNTEAFF	.	TRBJ1-1	TRBV5-1	.
TGTGCCATCGCCCGGGACAGCTTCTATGGCTACACCTTC	CAIARDSFYGYTF	TRBD1	TRBJ1-2	TRBV6-2/TRBV6-3	few
TGCAGCGTTGAAAGAATGGGTGGGAGCTCCTACAATGAGCAGTTCTTC	CSVERMGGSSYNEQFF	.	TRBJ2-1	TRBV29-1	.
TGCAGTGCTAGTATACGGGGGGCCTTCCAAGAGACCCAGTACTTC	CSASIRGAFQETQYF	.	TRBJ2-5	TRBV20-1	.
TGTGCCAGCAGCAACCAGGGTATCCCCTACGAGCAGTACTTC	CASSNQGIPYEQYF	.	TRBJ2-7	TRBV28	few
TGTGCCAGCAGTTGGGCAGAGGGGGACCCCTACGAGCAGTACTTC	CASSWAEGDPYEQYF	.	TRBJ2-7	TRBV28	.
TGCGCCAGCAGCTTGTTAACCGGGACAGGGTACGAGCAGTACTTC	CASSLLTGTGYEQYF	TRBD1	TRBJ2-7	TRBV5-1	.
TGCAGTGCGCAACCGGGACAGGGGAACACTGAAGCTTTCTTT	CSAQPGQGNTEAFF	TRBD1	TRBJ1-1	TRBV20-1	once
TGTGCCACCAGCAGAGGACGGGGGCAAGAGACCCAGTACTTC	CATSRGRGQETQYF	.	TRBJ2-5	TRBV15	.
TGTGCCAGCAGCCTAGATCCATTCCAGGGGGCTGACGAGCAGTACTTC	CASSLDPFQGADEQYF	TRBD1	TRBJ2-7	TRBV4-2	few
TGTGCCAGCTCACCCGGCCGGGGAAACACCGGGGAGCTGTTTTTT	CASSPGRGNTGELFF	.	TRBJ2-2	TRBV18	few
TGCAGTGCTACCGACAGGTTGTCTCGCTCCTACGAGCAGTACTTC	CSATDRLSRSYEQYF	.	TRBJ2-7	TRBV20-1	.
TGTGCCAGCTCGAGTAGACACAGGGGGAACACCGGGGAGCTGTTTTTT	CASSSRHRGNTGELFF	TRBD1	TRBJ2-2	TRBV7-2	few
TGTGCCAGCAGTACGGGACACCGGAACTATGGCTACACCTTC	CASSTGHRNYGYTF	.	TRBJ1-2	TRBV12-3/TRBV12-4	.
TGCGCCAGCAGAAAGGACCCGCTGGCCACCGGGGAGCTGTTTTTT	CASRKDPLATGELFF	.	TRBJ2-2	TRBV5-1	.
TGCGCCAGCAGCTTCTACCCGGGACACCGCTCCTACAATGAGCAGTTCTTC	CASSFYPGHRSYNEQFF	.	TRBJ2-1	TRBV5-1	few
TGTGCCAGCGGCCTTAGCGGGGGCCGCGGGGGAGATACGCAGTATTTT	CASGLSGGRGGDTQYF	TRBD2	TRBJ2-3	TRBV12-3/TRBV12-4	few
TGTGCCAGCAGCTTAGATTTCGGGGGGAGGACCCAGTACTTC	CASSLDFGGRTQYF	TRBD2	TRBJ2-5	TRBV7-6	many
TGCGCCAGCAGCTTTTGGACAAATGAGCAGTTCTTC	CASSFWTNEQFF	.	TRBJ2-1	TRBV5-1	few
TGTGCCAGCAGCACTCACGGGACAGTCGGAGACGAGCAGTACTTC	CASSTHGTVGDEQYF	TRBD1	TRBJ2-7	TRBV7-9	.
TGCGCCAGCAGCCTGATGGGACAGACCCAAGAGACCCAGTACTTC	CASSLMGQTQETQYF	TRBD1	TRBJ2-5	TRBV5-1	.
TGCGCCAGCAGCTTGGAAAGGACAGGGGGCAACGAGCAGTACTTC	CASSLERTGGNEQYF	TRBD1	TRBJ2-7	TRBV5-1	few
TGTGCCAGCAGCTCGGGACTAGCGGGGGCCCGAATGTACAATGAGCAGTTCTTC	CASSSGLAGARMYNEQFF	TRBD2	TRBJ2-1	TRBV7-8	.
TGCAGCGTTCAGGGGAGCTCCTACAATGAGCAGTTCTTC	CSVQGSSYNEQFF	.	TRBJ2-1	TRBV29-1	.
TGTGCCAGCAGTTCGACAGGGTTAGGGGAGACCCAGTACTTC	CASSSTGLGETQYF	TRBD1	TRBJ2-5	TRBV7-9	.
TGTGCCACCAGCAGAGGGGCTGACTTGCTGTTCTTC	CATSRGADLLFF	.	TRBJ2-1	TRBV15	.
TGTGCCAGCAGCTCCGACTCGGAAAAGACCCAGTACTTC	CASSSDSEKTQYF	.	TRBJ2-5	TRBV7-9	.
TGTGCCAGCTCTCACTGGACAGCGACCGAAGAGACCCAGTACTTC	CASSHWTATEETQYF	.	TRBJ2-5	TRBV18	many
TGTGCCAGCAGAAAACAGGGCAACTCCTACAATGAGCAGTTCTTC	CASRKQGNSYNEQFF	.	TRBJ2-1	TRBV6-2/TRBV6-3	few
TGTGCCAGCAGCCACCGGGAGAGCACAGATACGCAGTATTTT	CASSHRESTDTQYF	.	TRBJ2-3	TRBV7-8	few